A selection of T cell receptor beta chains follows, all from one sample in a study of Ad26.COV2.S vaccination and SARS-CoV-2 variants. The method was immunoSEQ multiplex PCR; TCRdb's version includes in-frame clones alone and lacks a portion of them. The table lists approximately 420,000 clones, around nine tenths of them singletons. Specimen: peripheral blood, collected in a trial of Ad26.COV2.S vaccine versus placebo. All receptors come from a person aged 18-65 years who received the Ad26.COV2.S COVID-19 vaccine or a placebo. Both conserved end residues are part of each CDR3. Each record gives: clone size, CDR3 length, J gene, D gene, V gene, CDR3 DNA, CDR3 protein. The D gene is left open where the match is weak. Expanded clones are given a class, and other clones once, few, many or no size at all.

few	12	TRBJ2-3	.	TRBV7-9	TGTGCCAGCTCAGAGGGGGCAGATACGCAGTATTTT	CASSEGADTQYF
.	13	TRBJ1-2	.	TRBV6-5	TGTGCCAGCACGGCAGGTCTCGGCTATGGCTACACCTTC	CASTAGLGYGYTF
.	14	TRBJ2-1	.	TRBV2	TGTGCCAGCAGTGTTGGGATCGCTATCAATGAGCAGTTCTTC	CASSVGIAINEQFF
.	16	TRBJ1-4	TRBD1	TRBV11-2	TGTGCCAGCAGCCGTGGACTGGGACAGGCGAATGAAAAACTGTTTTTT	CASSRGLGQANEKLFF
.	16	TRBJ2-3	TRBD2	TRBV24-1	TGTGCCACCAGTGATTTACAAGCGGGGGACGCAGATACGCAGTATTTT	CATSDLQAGDADTQYF
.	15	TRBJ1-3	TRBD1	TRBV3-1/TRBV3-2	TGTGCCAGCAGCCTCCGACAGGGCTCTGGAAACACCATATATTTT	CASSLRQGSGNTIYF
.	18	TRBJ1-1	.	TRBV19	TGTGCCAGTACCCCCCCGCGGCAGGGAATGGGAGTGAACACTGAAGCTTTCTTT	CASTPPRQGMGVNTEAFF
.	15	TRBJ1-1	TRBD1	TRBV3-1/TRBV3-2	TGTGCCAGCAGCGTCATGACAGGGGTTGGCACTGAAGCTTTCTTT	CASSVMTGVGTEAFF
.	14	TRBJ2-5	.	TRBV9	TGTGCCAGCAGCGTAGGGGGATTGGGAGAGACCCAGTACTTC	CASSVGGLGETQYF
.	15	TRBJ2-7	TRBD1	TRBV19	TGTGCCAGTAGTATAGGTGACAGGGGCATTCTCGAGCAGTACTTC	CASSIGDRGILEQYF
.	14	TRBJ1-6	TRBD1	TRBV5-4	TGTGCCAGCAGCACTCGGACAGGGGATTCACCCCTCCACTTT	CASSTRTGDSPLHF
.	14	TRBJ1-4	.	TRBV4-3	TGCGCCAGCAGCCCCGGAGCAACGGGCGAAAAACTGTTTTTT	CASSPGATGEKLFF
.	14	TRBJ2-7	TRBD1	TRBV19	TGTGCCAGTAGTACACAGGGGGGAAGGTACGAGCAGTACTTC	CASSTQGGRYEQYF
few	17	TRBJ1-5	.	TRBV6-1	TGTGCCAGCAGTGCGAGAGCTTCGGGGGCGGGCAATCAGCCCCAGCATTTT	CASSARASGAGNQPQHF
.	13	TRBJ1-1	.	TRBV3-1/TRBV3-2	TGTGCCAGCAGCCAAGATGTCTGGCAAGAAGCTTTCTTT	CASSQDVWQEAFF
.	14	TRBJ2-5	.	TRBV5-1	TGCGCCAGCAGCTTCGGGACGCCTCAAGAGACCCAGTACTTC	CASSFGTPQETQYF
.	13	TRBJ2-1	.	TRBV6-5	TGTGCCAGCAGTTACTCGAGGGAGGATGAGCAGTTCTTC	CASSYSREDEQFF
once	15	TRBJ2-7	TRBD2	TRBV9	TGTGCCAGCAGCGCAACTAGCGGGGGACTTTCCGAGCAGTACTTC	CASSATSGGLSEQYF
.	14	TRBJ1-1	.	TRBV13	TGTGCCAGCAGCCCGGGACGGAGAAACACTGAAGCTTTCTTT	CASSPGRRNTEAFF
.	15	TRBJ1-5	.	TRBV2	TGTGCCAGCAGTGGGGGGCAGTACGGCAATCAGCCCCAGCATTTT	CASSGGQYGNQPQHF
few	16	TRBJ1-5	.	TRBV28	TGTGCCAGCAGTTTCCTCCCCGACAGCTCCAATCAGCCCCAGCATTTT	CASSFLPDSSNQPQHF
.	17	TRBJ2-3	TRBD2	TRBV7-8	TGTGCCAGCAGCCTATTAGGGCAGCGGGGGAGCACAGATACGCAGTATTTT	CASSLLGQRGSTDTQYF
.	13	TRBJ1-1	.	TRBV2	TGTGCCAGCAGTGAGGCCAGGAACACTGAAGCTTTCTTT	CASSEARNTEAFF
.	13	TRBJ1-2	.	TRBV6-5	TGTGCCAGCCAGGGACGGGGAAAGTATGGCTACACCTTC	CASQGRGKYGYTF
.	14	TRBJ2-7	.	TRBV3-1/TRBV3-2	TGTGCCAGCAGCCAAGGCGTAGAAACCTACGAGCAGTACTTC	CASSQGVETYEQYF
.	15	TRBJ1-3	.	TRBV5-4	TGTGCCAGCAGCGCGAAGACAGATCCTGGAAACACCATATATTTT	CASSAKTDPGNTIYF
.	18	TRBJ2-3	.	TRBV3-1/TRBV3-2	TGTGCCAGCAGCCAAGATGGTGGGACGCCCGCTAGCACAGATACGCAGTATTTT	CASSQDGGTPASTDTQYF
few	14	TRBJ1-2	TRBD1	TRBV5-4	TGTGCCAGCAAAAGACAGGGTTTGAACTATGGCTACACCTTC	CASKRQGLNYGYTF
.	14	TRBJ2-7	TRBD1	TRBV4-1	TGCGCCAGCAGCCAACGAGGGGGCGTTTCCGAGCAGTACTTC	CASSQRGGVSEQYF
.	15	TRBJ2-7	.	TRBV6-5	TGTGCCAGCAGTTACCTTCCAGGGGAGGGATACGAGCAGTACTTC	CASSYLPGEGYEQYF
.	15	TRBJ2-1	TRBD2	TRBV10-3	TGTGCCATCAGTGAGTCTCGCGGGGGGGCCGGTGAGCAGTTCTTC	CAISESRGGAGEQFF
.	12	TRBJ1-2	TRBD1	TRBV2	TGTGCCAGCACAGGGGGGTGGAGTGGCTACACCTTC	CASTGGWSGYTF
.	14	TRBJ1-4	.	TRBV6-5	TGTGCCAGCAGCCTCGGACAGTTTAATGAAAAACTGTTTTTT	CASSLGQFNEKLFF
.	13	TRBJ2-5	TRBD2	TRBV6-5	TGTGCCAGCGAGCGGGGGGGTCCAGAGACCCAGTACTTC	CASERGGPETQYF
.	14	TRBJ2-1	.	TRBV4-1	TGCGCCAGCAGCCAAGATTTCCGAGGCAATGAGCAGTTCTTC	CASSQDFRGNEQFF
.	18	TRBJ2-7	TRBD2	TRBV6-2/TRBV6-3	TGTGCCAGCAGTTACGGGACGGGTGGACTAGCGGGGTCCTACGAGCAGTACTTC	CASSYGTGGLAGSYEQYF
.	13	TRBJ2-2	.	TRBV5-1	TGCGCCAGCAGCTTGATGCGAGACGGGGAGCTGTTTTTT	CASSLMRDGELFF
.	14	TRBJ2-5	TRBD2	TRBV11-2	TGTGCCAGCAAGAAATTAGCGGGGTTGGCGACCCAGTACTTC	CASKKLAGLATQYF
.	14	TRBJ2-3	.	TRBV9	TGTGCCAGCAGCGTAGCCAGGGACACAGATACGCAGTATTTT	CASSVARDTDTQYF
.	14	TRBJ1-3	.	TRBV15	TGTGCCACAGCCTTGGGTCCCTCTGGAAACACCATATATTTT	CATALGPSGNTIYF
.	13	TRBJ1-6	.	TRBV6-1	TGTGCCAGCAGTGAAGGGGTACGCTCACCCCTCCACTTT	CASSEGVRSPLHF
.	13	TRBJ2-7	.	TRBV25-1	TGTGCCAGCAGTACAGGGAACTCCTACGAGCAGTACTTC	CASSTGNSYEQYF
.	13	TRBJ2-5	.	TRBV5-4	TGTGCCAGCAGCTTGGGGGACTCAGAGACCCAGTACTTC	CASSLGDSETQYF
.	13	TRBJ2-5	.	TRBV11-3	TGTGCCAGCAGCTTAGGTAGCCCAGAGACCCAGTACTTC	CASSLGSPETQYF
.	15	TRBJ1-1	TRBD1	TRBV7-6	TGTGCCAGCAGCGCAACTGACAGGGCCTTTGTTGAAGCTTTCTTT	CASSATDRAFVEAFF
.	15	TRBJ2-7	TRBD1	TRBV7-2	TGTGCCAGCAGCACCAGACAGGGGTTCTCCTACGAGCAGTACTTC	CASSTRQGFSYEQYF
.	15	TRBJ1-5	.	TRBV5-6	TGTGCCAGCAGCTTAGGCTCTGTGGGCAATCAGCCCCAGCATTTT	CASSLGSVGNQPQHF
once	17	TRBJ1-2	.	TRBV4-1	TGCGCCAGCAGCCAATGGGAAGGGTCAGGCACTAACTATGGCTACACCTTC	CASSQWEGSGTNYGYTF
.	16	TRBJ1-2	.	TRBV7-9	TGTGCCAGCAGCCCCAGAGGCGGCAGCAGTCTTCGGGGCTACACCTTC	CASSPRGGSSLRGYTF